The clone carrying this TCR beta chain was counted a single time. This record belongs to a study of blood T cell repertoires in COVID-19. The overall study: COVID-19 samples, acute and convalescent, were from the United States, Italy and Spain. PBMCs, B-cell-depleted T cells, or T cells were the source of the cDNA or gDNA that made up the material.

With 3 bases removed from V and 5 bases from J, the gap between germline ends came to 14 bases. CDR1 and CDR2 (germline): SGHNT, YYREEE (reference sequence). The CDR3 is made up of 14 amino acids. Method: immunoSEQ multiplex PCR; TCRdb's copy keeps in-frame clones and lacks some. The table records 200,000 to 300,000 clones, about 87% of them present only once. Patients in Seattle were enrolled during active infection, then followed longitudinally. The sequence was collected from a woman aged 60 to 75 with COVID-19, enrolled during active disease. The V gene is TRBV5-4, the J gene TRBJ1-1; possibly TRBD1 for D (6 bases). Specimen: peripheral blood. In nucleotides, the CDR3 is TGTGCCAGCAGCTCATACAGGGAAGGGACTGAAGCTTTCTTT. Amino acid sequence: CASSSYREGTEAFF.